The 14 T cell receptor beta chains below all came from one sample that was sequenced in a study of T cell changes during pregnancy in multiple sclerosis. Measured with immunoSEQ multiplex PCR; TCRdb has only the in-frame clones, and not every one. The sample contains about 40,000 clones, more than 80% of which appear only once. Sequencing was performed on CD4+ T cells from peripheral blood mononuclear cells, taken in the third trimester of pregnancy. The receptors derive from a female donor with multiple sclerosis, enrolled in a pregnancy study.

As concerns this clone: Its ends do not fully match the called genes, so a read error is possible. V gene TRBV9 combines with J gene TRBJ2-7; tentatively, D is TRBD2 (6 bases). CDR1 is SGDLS and CDR2 is YYNGEE in the germline V gene. The CDR3 covers 15 residues. The chain's CDR3 is CASSEGTRLGYGQYF. The CDR3 DNA is TGTGCCAGCAGCGAGGGGACTCGCTTAGGCTACGGGCAGTACTTC. The entire variable domain, with the rest obtained from reference TRBV9 and TRBJ2-7, is as follows: DSGVTQTPKHLITATGQRVTLRCSPRSGDLSVYWYQQSLDQGLQFLIQYYNGEERAKGNILERFSAQQFPDLHSELNLSSLELGDSALYFCASSEGTRLGYGQYFGPGTRLTVT.

The J gene is TRBJ1-1, the V gene TRBV27; 7 bases fit TRBD1. V gave up 4 bases and J gave up 4 bases; unmatched junction bases: 3. This CDR3 region has 13 residues. CDR1 and CDR2 (germline): MNHEY, SMNVEV (reference sequence). The CDR3: CASSYTGVTEAFF. The CDR3 DNA sequence: TGTGCCAGCAGTTACACAGGGGTCACTGAAGCTTTCTTT.

The chain recombines TRBV29-1 with TRBJ1-1; 9 bases match TRBD1. Germline V CDR1 and CDR2: SQVTM, ANQGSEA. J gave up 1 base and V 5 bases, and 5 bases lay outside the gene matches. This CDR3 contains 14 residues. This CDR3 reads CSVRPGQGNTEAFF. DNA for the CDR3: TGCAGCGTTAGACCGGGACAGGGGAACACTGAAGCTTTCTTT.

The chain uses TRBV6-5 and TRBJ1-1; TRBD1 matches 10 bases. From germline, CDR1 is MNHEY and CDR2 SVGAGI. The CDR3 runs to 14 residues. V shed 5 bases and J 5 bases; nucleotides not matched to a gene: 5. This chain's CDR3 is CASSRDRGLTEAFF. CDR3 nucleotide sequence: TGTGCCAGCAGTCGGGACAGGGGACTTACTGAAGCTTTCTTT.

This chain joins TRBV5-3 and TRBJ1-2, with TRBD1 identical over 7 bases. TRBV5-3 is an ORF for which the function is uncertain. The length of the CDR3 is 15 residues. J lost 8 bases, V lost 4 bases, and 14 bases had no gene match. The CDR3 coding sequence is TGTGCCAGAAGCCCCGGACAGGCATCGACGGGGGGCTACACCTTC. Its translation: CARSPGQASTGGYTF.

J is TRBJ1-4 and V is TRBV5-4; D not certain. With 0 bases removed from V and 4 bases from J, the gap between germline ends came to 10 bases. This CDR3 comprises 15 residues. Germline CDR1 SGHNT, CDR2 YYREEE (reference sequence). The CDR3 DNA sequence: TGTGCCAGCAGCTTGGGGGCTGGGCTTAATGAAAAACTGTTTTTT. It specifies CASSLGAGLNEKLFF.

J is TRBJ1-2 and V is TRBV25-1; 9 bases match TRBD1. The V and J ends lost 7 bases and 4 bases, in that order; junction bases with no gene match: 7. The germline V gene encodes CDR1 MGHDK and CDR2 SYGVNS. This CDR3 contains 14 residues. The CDR3 sequence is CASTRGQGSYGYTF. In DNA form, the CDR3 reads TGTGCCAGCACCCGCGGACAGGGGTCCTATGGCTACACCTTC.

This rearrangement joins TRBV7-8 to TRBJ1-1, with D tentatively TRBD1 (6 bases). Per germline, CDR1 SGHVS and CDR2 FQNEAQ. This CDR3 has 16 residues. Deletions cut 6 bases from V and 1 base from J, with 18 bases between. The CDR3 sequence is CASSTHRVLRNTEAFF. The CDR3 DNA reads TGTGCCAGCAGTACGCACAGGGTATTAAGGAACACTGAAGCTTTCTTT. Filled out from reference TRBV7-8 and TRBJ1-1, the complete variable domain reads GAGVSQSPRYKVAKRGQDVALRCDPISGHVSLFWYQQALGQGPEFLTYFQNEAQLDKSGLPSDRFFAERPEGSVSTLKIQRTQQEDSAVYLCASSTHRVLRNTEAFFGQGTRLTVV.

V and J are TRBV28 and TRBJ1-2; D remains ambiguous. Trimming stripped 6 bases from V and 4 bases from J, with 15 bases between. Per the germline V gene, CDR1 is MDHEN and CDR2 is SYDVKM. The CDR3 loop spans 14 amino acids. The CDR3 nucleotides read TGTGCCAGCAGCCACCCCCCGACGGGCTATGGCTACACCTTC. It encodes CASSHPPTGYGYTF.

The J gene is TRBJ2-1, the V gene TRBV12-2; the D call TRBD1 from the table was never checked on the DNA. TRBV12-2 is annotated as a pseudogene. The CDR3 runs 20 residues. As DNA, the CDR3 is TGTGCAAGTCGCTCTATTCGGGACAGGGGGTTTTCTGGGTCCTACAATGAGCAGTTCTTC. This sequence encodes CASRSIRDRGFSGSYNEQFF.

V gene TRBV5-1 combines with J gene TRBJ1-6; possibly TRBD1 for D (5 bases). V lost 4 bases to trimming and J lost 8 bases, with 16 bases between them. There are 15 residues in the CDR3. Germline CDR1 reads SGHRS; CDR2 reads YFSETQ. CDR3 residues: CASSPEGRGHSPLHF. The CDR3, as DNA: TGCGCCAGCAGCCCGGAGGGGAGAGGCCATTCACCCCTCCACTTT.

The chain uses TRBV6-6 and TRBJ1-2, with D tentatively TRBD1 (5 bases). This CDR3 is built from 15 residues. CDR1 MNHNY and CDR2 SVGAGI come from the germline V gene (reference sequence). Trimming left V 11 bases short and J 5 bases short, with 24 bases between. The CDR3 here is CAVRNPGLTLYGYTF. The CDR3 nucleotides are TGTGCCGTACGAAACCCGGGACTCACCCTTTATGGCTACACCTTC.

The V call is TRBV23-1, the J call TRBJ2-3, with TRBD1 matching 9 bases. TRBV23-1 falls under the ORF class, with uncertain function. The CDR3 spans 15 residues. V was clipped by 3 bases and J by 5 bases; unmatched bases: 6. This CDR3 is CASSQGQGRGDTQYF. CDR3 coding DNA: TGCGCCAGCAGTCAGGGACAGGGTAGGGGAGATACGCAGTATTTT.

This clone occurred once. V usage is TRBV5-5 and J usage is TRBJ1-2; no clear D. Between the trimmed V and J ends, which lost 2 bases and 0 bases, there was a span of 14 bases. The CDR3 covers 16 residues. The V gene's germline CDR1 is SGHKS and CDR2 YYEKEE (reference sequence). The CDR3 reads CASSLHPTDPNYGYTF. The DNA of the CDR3 is TGTGCCAGCAGCTTACACCCAACAGATCCTAACTATGGCTACACCTTC.